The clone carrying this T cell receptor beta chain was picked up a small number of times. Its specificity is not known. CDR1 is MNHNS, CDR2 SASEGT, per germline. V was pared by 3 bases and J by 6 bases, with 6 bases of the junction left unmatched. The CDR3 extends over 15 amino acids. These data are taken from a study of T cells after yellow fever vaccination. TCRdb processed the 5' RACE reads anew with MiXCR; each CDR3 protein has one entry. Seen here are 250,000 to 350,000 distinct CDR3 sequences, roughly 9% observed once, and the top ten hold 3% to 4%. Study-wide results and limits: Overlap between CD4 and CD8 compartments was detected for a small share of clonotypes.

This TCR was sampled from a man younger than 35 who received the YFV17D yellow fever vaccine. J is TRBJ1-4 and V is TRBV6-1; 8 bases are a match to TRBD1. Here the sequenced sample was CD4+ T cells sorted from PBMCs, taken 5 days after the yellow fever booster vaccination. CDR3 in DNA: TGTGCCAGCAGTGACCGGACAGGGTCCGATGAAAAACTGTTTTTT. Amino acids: CASSDRTGSDEKLFF.